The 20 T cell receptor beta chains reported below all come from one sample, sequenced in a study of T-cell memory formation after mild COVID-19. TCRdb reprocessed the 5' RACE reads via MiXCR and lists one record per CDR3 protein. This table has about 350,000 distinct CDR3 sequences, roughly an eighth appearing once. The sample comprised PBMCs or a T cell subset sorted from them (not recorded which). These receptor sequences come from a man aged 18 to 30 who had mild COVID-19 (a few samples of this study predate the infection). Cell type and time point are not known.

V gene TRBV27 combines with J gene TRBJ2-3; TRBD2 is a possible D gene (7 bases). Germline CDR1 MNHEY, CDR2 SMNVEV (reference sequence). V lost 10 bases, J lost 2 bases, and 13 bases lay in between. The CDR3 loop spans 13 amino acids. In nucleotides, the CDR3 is TGTGCCACCAAAGGGGGGGCCACAGATACGCAGTATTTT. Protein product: CATKGGATDTQYF.

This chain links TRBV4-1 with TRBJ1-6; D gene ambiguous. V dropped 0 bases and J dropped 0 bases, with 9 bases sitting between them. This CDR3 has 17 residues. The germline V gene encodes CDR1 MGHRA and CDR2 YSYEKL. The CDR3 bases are TGCGCCAGCAGCCAAGACGGCGTTAGCTCCTATAATTCACCCCTCCACTTT. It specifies CASSQDGVSSYNSPLHF.

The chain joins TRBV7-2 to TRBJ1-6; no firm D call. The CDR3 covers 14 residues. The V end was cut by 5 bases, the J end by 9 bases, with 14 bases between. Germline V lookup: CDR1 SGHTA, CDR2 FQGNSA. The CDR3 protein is CASSQTKSGSPLHF. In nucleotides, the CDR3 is TGTGCCAGCAGCCAGACTAAGAGCGGTTCACCCCTCCACTTT.

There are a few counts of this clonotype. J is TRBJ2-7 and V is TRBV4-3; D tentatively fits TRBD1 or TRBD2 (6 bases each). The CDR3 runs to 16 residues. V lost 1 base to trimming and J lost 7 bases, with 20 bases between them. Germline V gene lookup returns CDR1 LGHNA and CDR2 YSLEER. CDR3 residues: CASSQVITGARGEQYF. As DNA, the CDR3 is TGCGCCAGCAGCCAAGTGATTACGGGGGCGAGGGGAGAGCAGTACTTC.

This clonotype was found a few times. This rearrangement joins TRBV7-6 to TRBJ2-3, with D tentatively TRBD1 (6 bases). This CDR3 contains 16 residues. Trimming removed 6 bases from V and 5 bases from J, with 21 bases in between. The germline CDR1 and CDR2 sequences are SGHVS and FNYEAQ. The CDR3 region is CASSPLAGAGGDTQYF. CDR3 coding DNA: TGTGCCAGCAGTCCCCTGGCAGGGGCTGGGGGAGATACGCAGTATTTT.

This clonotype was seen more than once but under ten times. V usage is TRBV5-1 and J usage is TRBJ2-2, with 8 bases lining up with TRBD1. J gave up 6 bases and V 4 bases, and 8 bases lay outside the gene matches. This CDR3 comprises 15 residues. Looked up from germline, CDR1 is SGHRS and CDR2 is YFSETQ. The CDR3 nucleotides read TGCGCCAGCAGCCTCAGGGGGCGAATGGCCGGGGAGCTGTTTTTT. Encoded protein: CASSLRGRMAGELFF.

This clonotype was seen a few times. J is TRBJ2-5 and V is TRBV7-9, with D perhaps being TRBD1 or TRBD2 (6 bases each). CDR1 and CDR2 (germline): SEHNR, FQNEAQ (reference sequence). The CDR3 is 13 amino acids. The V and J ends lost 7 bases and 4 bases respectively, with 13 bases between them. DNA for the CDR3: TGTGCCAGCATTCGGGGGCTAGGAGAGACCCAGTACTTC. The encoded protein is CASIRGLGETQYF.

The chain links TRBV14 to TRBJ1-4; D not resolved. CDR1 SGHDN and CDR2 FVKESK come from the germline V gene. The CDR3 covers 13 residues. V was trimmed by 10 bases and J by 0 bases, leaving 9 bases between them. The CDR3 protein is CANRLTTNEKLFF. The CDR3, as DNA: TGTGCCAACCGGTTAACAACTAATGAAAAACTGTTTTTT.

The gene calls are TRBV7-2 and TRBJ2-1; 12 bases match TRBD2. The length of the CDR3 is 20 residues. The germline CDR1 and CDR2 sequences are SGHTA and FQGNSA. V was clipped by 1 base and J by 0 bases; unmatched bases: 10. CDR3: CASSLVWSSGGGRSYNEQFF. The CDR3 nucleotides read TGTGCCAGCAGCTTAGTGTGGTCTAGCGGGGGGGGACGCTCCTACAATGAGCAGTTCTTC.

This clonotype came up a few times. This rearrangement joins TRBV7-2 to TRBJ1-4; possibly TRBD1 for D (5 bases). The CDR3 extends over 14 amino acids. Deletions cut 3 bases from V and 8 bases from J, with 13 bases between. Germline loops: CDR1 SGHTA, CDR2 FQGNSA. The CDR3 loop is CASSFGGAGEKLFF. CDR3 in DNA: TGTGCCAGCAGCTTCGGTGGGGCAGGCGAAAAACTGTTTTTT.

CDR3 loop: CASRVGRRGIEAFF. Written as DNA, the CDR3 is TGTGCCAGCAGGGTGGGCAGGAGGGGGATTGAAGCTTTCTTT. The chain couples TRBV7-2 to TRBJ1-1; D might be TRBD1 (6 bases). CDR1 SGHTA and CDR2 FQGNSA come from the germline V gene. V was clipped by 6 bases and J by 7 bases, with 18 bases between them. The CDR3 totals 14 residues.

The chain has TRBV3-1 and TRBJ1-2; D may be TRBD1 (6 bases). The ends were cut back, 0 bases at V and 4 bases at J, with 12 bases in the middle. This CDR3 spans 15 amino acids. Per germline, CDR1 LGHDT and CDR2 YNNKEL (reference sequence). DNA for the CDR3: TGTGCCAGCAGCCAAGATGCCACGGGGGCCTATGGCTACACCTTC. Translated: CASSQDATGAYGYTF. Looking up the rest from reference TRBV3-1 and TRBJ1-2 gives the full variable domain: DTAVSQTPKYLVTQMGNDKSIKCEQNLGHDTMYWYKQDSKKFLKIMFSYNNKELIINETVPNRFSPKSPDKAHLNLHINSLELGDSAVYFCASSQDATGAYGYTFGSGTRLTVV.

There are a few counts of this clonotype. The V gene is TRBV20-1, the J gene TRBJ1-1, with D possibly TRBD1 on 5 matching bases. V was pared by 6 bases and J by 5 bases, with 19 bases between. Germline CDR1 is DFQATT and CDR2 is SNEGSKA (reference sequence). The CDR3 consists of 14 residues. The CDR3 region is CSAGDSGRGTEAFF. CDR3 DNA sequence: TGCAGTGCGGGGGATTCAGGGCGAGGGACTGAAGCTTTCTTT.

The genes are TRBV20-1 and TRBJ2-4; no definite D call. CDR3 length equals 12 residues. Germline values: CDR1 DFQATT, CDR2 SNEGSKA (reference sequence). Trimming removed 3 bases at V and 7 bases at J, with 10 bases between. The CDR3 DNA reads TGCAGTGCTAGGGGTAGTGGGAACATTCAGTACTTC. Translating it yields CSARGSGNIQYF.

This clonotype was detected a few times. The CDR3 reads CASSLYSLDTQYF. The CDR3 bases are TGTGCCAGCAGCTTGTATTCTCTGGATACGCAGTATTTT. The chain carries TRBV7-9 and TRBJ2-3; no reliable D call. Germline CDR1 SEHNR, CDR2 FQNEAQ (reference sequence). This CDR3 region has 13 residues. V lost 3 bases and J lost 6, with 10 bases in between.

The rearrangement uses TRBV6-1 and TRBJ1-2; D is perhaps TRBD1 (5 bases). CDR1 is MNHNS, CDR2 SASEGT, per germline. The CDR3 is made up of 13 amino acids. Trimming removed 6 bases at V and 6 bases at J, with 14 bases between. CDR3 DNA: TGTGCCAGCAGGAGTGGGGCAGTTGATGGCTACACCTTC. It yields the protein CASRSGAVDGYTF.

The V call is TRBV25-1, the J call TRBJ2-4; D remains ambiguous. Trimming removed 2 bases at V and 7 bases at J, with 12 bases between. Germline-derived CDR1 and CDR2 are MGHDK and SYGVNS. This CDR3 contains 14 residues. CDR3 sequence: CASSEEYIGNIQYF. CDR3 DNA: TGTGCCAGCAGTGAAGAGTATATTGGGAACATTCAGTACTTC.

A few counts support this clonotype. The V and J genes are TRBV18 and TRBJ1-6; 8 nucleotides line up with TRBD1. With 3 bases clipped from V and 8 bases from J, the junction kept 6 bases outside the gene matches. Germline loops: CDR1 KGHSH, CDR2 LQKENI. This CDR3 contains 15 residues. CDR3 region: CASSPRTGPYSPLHF. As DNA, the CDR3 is TGTGCCAGCTCACCCCGGACAGGGCCGTATTCACCCCTCCACTTT.

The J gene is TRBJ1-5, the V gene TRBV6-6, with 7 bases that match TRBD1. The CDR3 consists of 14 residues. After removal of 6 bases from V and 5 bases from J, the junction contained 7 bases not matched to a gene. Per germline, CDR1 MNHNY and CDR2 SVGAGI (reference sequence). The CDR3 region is CASRGRGEDQPQHF. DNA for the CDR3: TGTGCCAGCAGAGGCAGGGGGGAGGATCAGCCCCAGCATTTT.

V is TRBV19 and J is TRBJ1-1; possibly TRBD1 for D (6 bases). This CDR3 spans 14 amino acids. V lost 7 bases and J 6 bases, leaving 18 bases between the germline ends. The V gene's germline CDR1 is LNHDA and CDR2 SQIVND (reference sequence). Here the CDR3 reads CASTAGQGSSEAFF. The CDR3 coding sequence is TGTGCCAGTACAGCGGGTCAGGGGAGCTCTGAAGCTTTCTTT.